Given below is one T cell receptor (beta chain) in context. Its antigen has not been determined. One base away there is no much larger clone; base qualities are not given. The data belong to a study of blood T cell repertoires in COVID-19 (dated by TCRdb to about 2020). Turning to the overall study: Samples covering the acute and convalescent phases of COVID-19 were provided by collaborators in the United States, Italy and Spain. The material from the prospective study consisted of cDNA or gDNA derived from T cells, B-cell-depleted T cells, or PBMCs. Deeply sampled blood TCRbeta repertoires from subjects exposed to, actively infected with, or recovered from COVID-19 were included in the dataset. The repertoires were released in a freely available public database meant as a resource for research on the immune response to SARS-CoV-2. Samples came from the ongoing ImmuneRACE study (first 160 participants) plus 1,254 subjects from 6 global collaborators. Nearly every sample came with metadata listing a de-identified subject ID, COVID-19 status, age in years and sex. Where HLA class I and class II types were available, the types were taken from metadata supplied by the sample provider, not from assay-based typing. Results the study describes overall, beyond this receptor: How much clinical and demographic metadata was included differed by source and by participant, and the metadata was provided uncurated.

Collaborating institutions collected whole blood in K2EDTA tubes following their own protocols. For TCRbeta analysis, collaborator samples were shipped as frozen whole blood, as isolated PBMCs, or as DNA extracted from either sample type. TCRbeta CDR3 regions were amplified from genomic DNA using the immunoSEQ Assay, a bias-controlled multiplex PCR. On the study's bioinformatics: Nucleated cell counts per sample were estimated from amplification of reference gene primers within the assay. To quantify the absolute abundance of each unique TCRbeta CDR3 rearrangement, sequence reads were collapsed and filtered. For each sample, productive Simpson clonality was calculated by taking the square root of Simpson's diversity index across productive rearrangements. TCRdb retrieved this table from immuneACCESS and kept in-frame rearrangements only. Not all clones are present; in checked studies, unresolved V genes account for under half, and no reason is known for the remainder. Clone size and the V and J calls come from that table; the DNA yielded D and trimming. The sample table holds 300,000 to 450,000 clones, of which 85% were seen once. 3% to 4.5% of the sample is in the top ten clones.

The CDR3 runs 13 amino acids, cysteine and phenylalanine included. The CDR3 DNA has 39 bases and is translated from base 1. Sequences MDHEN (CDR1) and SYDVKM (CDR2) are obtained from the germline V gene. V was cut back by 5 bases and J by 6 bases, leaving a gap of 11 bases between them. Source material: peripheral blood. The sequence is built from TRBV28 and TRBJ1-5; the D gene is perhaps TRBD1, from 5 matching bases. The clonotype originates from a woman under 30 with acute or convalescent COVID-19. Here the CDR3 is given as CASSPGWGQPQHF. The DNA is as follows: TGTGCCAGCAGTCCAGGGTGGGGTCAGCCCCAGCATTTT.